Many counts were recorded for the clone carrying this TCR beta chain. RNA transcripts provided the source from which TCR beta CDR3 regions were amplified. The TCR CDR3 was amplified in a first-round RT-PCR using the HTBI primer set. TCRdb reprocessed the multiplex PCR reads with MiXCR, giving one entry per CDR3 protein. The sample lists some 700,000 distinct CDR3 sequences, 15% to 20% occurring once. The sample originates from a study of T cells in Graves' hyperthyroidism and ophthalmopathy. The study based diagnoses on clinical symptoms, serum thyroxine and TRAb, thyroid ultrasound and orbital computed tomography. PBMCs were derived from roughly 10 ml fresh peripheral blood. Material: blood. The clonotype was recovered from a man aged 50 to 59 with Graves' hyperthyroidism.

The CDR3 DNA reads as TGTGCCAGCAGTTTAGGCGCAGGGGGGAGGGAAAAACTGTTTTTT. Its translation is CASSLGAGGREKLFF. The V call is TRBV28, the J call TRBJ1-4; 7 nucleotides match TRBD1. Trimming at V came to 2 bases and at J to 8 bases, leaving 8 bases not matched to a gene. CDR3 length: 15 amino acids. Germline CDR1 reads MDHEN; CDR2 reads SYDVKM.